These T cell receptor beta chains were read from a single sample in a study of blood T cell repertoires in COVID-19. The protocol was immunoSEQ multiplex PCR, while the TCRdb copy is restricted to in-frame clones and leaves out a portion. This table has 250,000 or so clones, more than 80% appearing once. Sample: PBMCs or T cells enriched from blood (not recorded which). The receptor source for this set is a woman under 40 with acute COVID-19. Each CDR3 is given with its conserved first and last residue. The order of the fields is V gene, J gene, CDR3 length, CDR3 protein.

TRBV5-6	TRBJ2-7	14	CASSLRDRSYEQYF
TRBV11-2	TRBJ2-7	15	CASSLEVAGGHEQYF
TRBV6-2/TRBV6-3	TRBJ2-1	14	CASSLLAGETEQFF
TRBV7-8	TRBJ1-5	16	CASSLTGQGRTQPQHF
TRBV5-4	TRBJ2-2	15	CASSSSSGNTGELFF
TRBV6-2/TRBV6-3	TRBJ2-3	17	CASSYSGTSGKTDTQYF
TRBV27	TRBJ1-6	15	CASSFPPQYNSPLHF
TRBV6-1	TRBJ1-2	14	CASSYQGRAYGYTF
TRBV5-4	TRBJ2-3	17	CASSFLIADTSTDTQYF
TRBV7-3	TRBJ2-6	17	CASSWTTGSSGANVLTF
TRBV5-1	TRBJ2-3	17	CASSLGLAGQVTDTQYF
TRBV19	TRBJ2-3	16	CASSSGGQGIADTQYF
TRBV7-2	TRBJ1-4	15	CASSLGGRDNEKLFF
TRBV7-3	TRBJ1-6	16	CASSRTPGGWNSPLHF
TRBV7-2	TRBJ1-1	15	CASSLSWQADTEAFF
TRBV12-3/TRBV12-4	TRBJ1-2	13	CASRDGTNYGYTF
TRBV5-4	TRBJ1-1	17	CASSFGGDRGTVTEAFF
TRBV19	TRBJ1-5	15	CASSNRGLSNQPQHF